In this sample, the clone carrying this TCR beta chain turned up many times. This sample stems from a study of T cells in Graves' hyperthyroidism and ophthalmopathy. About the research overall: Peripheral blood was collected at initial diagnosis, before any treatment.

Amplified TCR beta CDR3 regions derived from RNA transcripts. Carried out on the TCR CDR3, a first-round RT-PCR used the HTBI primer set. TCRdb fed the multiplex PCR reads into MiXCR, producing one record per CDR3 protein. The sample carries more than 500,000 distinct CDR3 sequences, about 16% recorded once. The CDR3 contains 15 residues. The V end lost 5 bases, the J end lost 2 bases, and 15 bases lay between the germline ends. CDR1 is SGHRS, CDR2 YFSETQ, per germline. The chain uses TRBV5-1 and TRBJ2-3; D is unresolved. Input material: blood. The receptor's source is a woman under 40 with Graves' hyperthyroidism. The CDR3 region has the DNA TGCGCCAGCAGGGTGCAAGCGAGGAACACAGATACGCAGTATTTT. This codes for CASRVQARNTDTQYF.